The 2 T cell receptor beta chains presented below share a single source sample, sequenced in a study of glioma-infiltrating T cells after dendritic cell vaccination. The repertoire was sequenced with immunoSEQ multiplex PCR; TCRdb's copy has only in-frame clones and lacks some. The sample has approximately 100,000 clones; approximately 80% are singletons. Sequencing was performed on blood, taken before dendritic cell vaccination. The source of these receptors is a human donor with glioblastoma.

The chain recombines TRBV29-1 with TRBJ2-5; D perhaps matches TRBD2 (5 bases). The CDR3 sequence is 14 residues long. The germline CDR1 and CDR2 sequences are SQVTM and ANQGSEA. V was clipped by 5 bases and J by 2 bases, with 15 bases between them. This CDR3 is CSVMPWTHQETQYF. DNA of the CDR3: TGCAGCGTTATGCCGTGGACTCATCAAGAGACCCAGTACTTC. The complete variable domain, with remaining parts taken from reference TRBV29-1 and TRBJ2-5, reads SAVISQKPSRDICQRGTSLTIQCQVDSQVTMMFWYRQQPGQSLTLIATANQGSEATYESGFVIDKFPISRPNLTFSTLTVSNMSPEDSSIYLCSVMPWTHQETQYFGPGTRLLVL.

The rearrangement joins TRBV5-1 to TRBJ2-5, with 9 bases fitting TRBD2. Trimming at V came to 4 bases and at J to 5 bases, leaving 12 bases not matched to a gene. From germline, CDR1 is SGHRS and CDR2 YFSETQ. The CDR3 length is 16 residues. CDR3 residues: CASSPDPAGGTETQYF. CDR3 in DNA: TGCGCCAGCAGCCCGGACCCGGCGGGAGGGACGGAGACCCAGTACTTC.